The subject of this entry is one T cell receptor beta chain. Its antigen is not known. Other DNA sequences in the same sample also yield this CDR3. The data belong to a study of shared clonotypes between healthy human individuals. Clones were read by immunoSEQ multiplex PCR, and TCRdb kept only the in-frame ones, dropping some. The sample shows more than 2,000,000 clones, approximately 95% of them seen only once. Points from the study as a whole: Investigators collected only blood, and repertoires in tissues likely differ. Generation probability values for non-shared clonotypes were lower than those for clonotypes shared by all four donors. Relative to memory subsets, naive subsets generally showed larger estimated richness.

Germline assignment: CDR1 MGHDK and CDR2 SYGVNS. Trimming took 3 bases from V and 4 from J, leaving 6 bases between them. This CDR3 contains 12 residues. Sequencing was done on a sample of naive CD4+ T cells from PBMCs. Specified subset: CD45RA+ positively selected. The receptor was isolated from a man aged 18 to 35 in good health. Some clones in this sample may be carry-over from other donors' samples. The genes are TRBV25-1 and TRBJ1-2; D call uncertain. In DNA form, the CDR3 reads TGTGCCAGCAGTGAGTCTGGCTATGGCTACACCTTC. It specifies CASSESGYGYTF.